The clone carrying this TCR beta chain has at least ten counts. Its target is not known. Moderate-to-severe activity, with CAS ≥3, NOSPECS ≥4 and duration under 3 months, characterized the donors with ophthalmopathy. From fresh peripheral blood, roughly 11 ml in volume, the PBMCs were obtained. The sample is drawn from a study of Graves' ophthalmopathy and Graves' hyperthyroidism. Study conclusions and caveats: Most thyroid clonotypes with frequency above 0.001 were detected in blood too. Researchers report that a 13-signature model separated ophthalmopathy from stable hyperthyroidism, posting roughly 90% sensitivity and 65% to 82% specificity.

Trimming cost V 6 bases and J 1 base, with 30 bases left between them. Germline CDR1 and CDR2: MRHNA and SNTAGT. This CDR3 has 20 amino acids. Transcripts of RNA were the source for amplifying TCR beta CDR3 regions. After a first-round RT-PCR with HTBI primers, a second-round multiplex PCR was run. A single record per CDR3 protein comes from TCRdb applying MiXCR to the multiplex PCR reads. This table holds 450,000 or so distinct CDR3 sequences, 13% to 15% found once. Sample: blood. V and J are TRBV6-4 and TRBJ1-1, with D perhaps TRBD1 (6 bases). This TCR derives from a woman in her 30s with Graves' ophthalmopathy. The CDR3 DNA reads TGTGCCAGCAGGATCCCCATCTACAGGGACCCATATGAATGGAACACTGAAGCTTTCTTT. This translates into CASRIPIYRDPYEWNTEAFF.